This TCR beta chain was recovered during a study of a mutant IDH1 vaccine in newly diagnosed glioma. Study in general: Vaccinations were initiated 4-6 weeks following radiotherapy alone, or were given together with temozolomide cycles. Patients were pretreated with radiotherapy, temozolomide, or both, mostly both.

The CDR3 covers 16 residues. CDR1 is SNHLY and CDR2 is FYNNEI in the germline V gene. Trimming left V 6 bases short and J 4 bases short, with 18 bases between. The time point denotes: week 23, last vaccination. Vaccine doses each comprised 300 ug of mutant IDH1 20-mer peptide, with topical imiquimod. This table comes from immunoSEQ multiplex PCR, and its TCRdb copy is limited to in-frame clones, with some not included. The sample comprises roughly 30,000 clones, 88% of which are singletons, and less than 3% rests with the top ten. Comments on this clone: The antigen remains undetermined.

Sequencing was performed on PBMCs, taken from a glioma patient whose treatment included an IDH1 peptide vaccine. The rearrangement joins TRBV2 to TRBJ2-2; D is perhaps TRBD1 or TRBD2 (7 bases each). The source of this sequence is a man aged 35-49 years with glioma. CDR3 nucleotides: TGTGCCAGCAGAGAAAGGGGGCGGGGGACCACCGGGGAGCTGTTTTTT. Translated: CASRERGRGTTGELFF.